The 2 T cell receptor beta chains presented below share a single source sample, sequenced in a study of OX40 agonist ivuxolimab in advanced cancers. Sequenced by immunoSEQ multiplex PCR; TCRdb stores in-frame clones only, minus some. The top ten clones hold 4.6% of a sample with tens of thousands of clones, 81% of them seen once. The sequences come from CD4+ or CD8+ T cells sorted from blood, collected in a trial of the OX40 agonist ivuxolimab. The receptors come from an adult with an advanced solid tumor such as melanoma, head and neck, liver or kidney cancer.

V gene TRBV27 combines with J gene TRBJ2-7, with 10 bases aligning to TRBD1. Trimming at V came to 4 bases and at J to 7 bases, leaving 13 bases not matched to a gene. The CDR3 is 16 residues long. The germline V gene encodes CDR1 MNHEY and CDR2 SMNVEV (reference sequence). CDR3 nucleotides: TGTGCCAGCAGTTCCAGCGGAAGACAGGGGGCATCTGAGCAGTACTTC. Encoded protein: CASSSSGRQGASEQYF.

The V call is TRBV30, the J call TRBJ1-2, with TRBD1 matching 9 bases. CDR1 and CDR2 from the germline V gene are GTSNPN and SVGIG (reference sequence). CDR3 length: 13 amino acids. Trimming at V came to 0 bases and at J to 7 bases, leaving 3 bases not matched to a gene. The CDR3 spells CAWSVQGALGYTF. The CDR3, as DNA: TGTGCCTGGAGTGTACAGGGGGCGCTTGGCTACACCTTC. The full variable domain, its missing parts supplied by reference TRBV30 and TRBJ1-2, is SQTIHQWPATLVQPVGSPLSLECTVEGTSNPNLYWYRQAAGRGLQLLFYSVGIGQISSEVPQNLSASRPQDRQFILSSKKLLLSDSGFYLCAWSVQGALGYTFGSGTRLTVV.